Shown below are 22 T cell receptor beta chains from a single sample sequenced in a study of human T cells and chemical hapten exposure (dated by TCRdb to the early 2020s). The sample's time point label is to be understood as: pre-sensitization, week 0. What the treatment or condition label conveys for this sample: therapeutic diphenylcyclopropenone sensitization with weekly scalp DPC. Receptors were amplified or captured by RACE. Sequencing instrument: NextSeq 500. TCRdb ran its own pipeline on the public reads, namely fastp trimming at Q25 and MiXCR clone calling, and kept in-frame beta chains. CDR3 protein sequences are deduplicated, and each keeps its most common genes and DNA. This sample is represented by under 400,000 distinct CDR3 sequences; 5.1% of them were singletons. Clones ranked in the top ten supply around 2.6% of the sample. The sample in question was whole blood, obtained in connection with sensitization to the hapten diphenylcyclopropenone (DPC). These receptors all come from a woman aged 50 to 65 with alopecia areata. Some clones in this sample may be carry-over from other donors' samples.

This clonotype was seen a handful of times. The junction does not match germline at one end; this may be a read error. The chain combines TRBV29-1 with TRBJ1-1, with TRBD1 matching over 7 bases. The CDR3 covers 13 residues. Germline values: CDR1 SQVTM, CDR2 ANQGSEA. The CDR3 spells CSAERDRNTEAFF. The CDR3 DNA reads TGCAGCGCTGAACGGGACAGGAACACTGAAGCTTTCTTT. Based on the CDR3 plus reference TRBV29-1 and TRBJ1-1, the full variable domain is SAVISQKPSRDICQRGTSLTIQCQVDSQVTMMFWYRQQPGQSLTLIATANQGSEATYESGFVIDKFPISRPNLTFSTLTVSNMSPEDSSIYLCSAERDRNTEAFFGQGTRLTVV.

This clonotype has only a few counts. The V and J genes are TRBV4-2 and TRBJ2-7; 7 nucleotides line up with TRBD2. The CDR3 sequence is 15 residues long. Germline assignment: CDR1 LGHNA and CDR2 YNFKEQ. V trimming: 1 base; J trimming: 4 bases; junction bases outside the gene matches: 7. The CDR3 sequence: CASSQVWEGRYEQYF. DNA for the CDR3: TGTGCCAGCAGCCAAGTCTGGGAGGGCCGGTACGAGCAGTACTTC.

This clonotype was recorded at least ten times. The rearrangement links TRBV28 to TRBJ2-3; TRBD2 might be the D (5 bases). The CDR3 length is 13 residues. V was shortened by 7 bases and J by 4 bases, with 12 bases between the two germline ends. CDR1 is MDHEN and CDR2 is SYDVKM in the germline V gene. The CDR3 DNA sequence: TGTGCCAGCACTATAGGAGGCGCAGATACGCAGTATTTT. Protein sequence: CASTIGGADTQYF. Variable domain in full (rest from reference TRBV28 and TRBJ2-3): DVKVTQSSRYLVKRTGEKVFLECVQDMDHENMFWYRQDPGLGLRLIYFSYDVKMKEKGDIPEGYSVSREKKERFSLILESASTNQTSMYLCASTIGGADTQYFGPGTRLTVL.

This clonotype was counted many times. The chain is built from TRBV7-9 and TRBJ2-3, with TRBD2 matching over 9 bases. CDR3 length equals 13 residues. Unmatched junction bases numbered 3, after V lost 10 bases and J lost 1 base. Germline V gives CDR1 SEHNR, CDR2 FQNEAQ (reference sequence). The CDR3: CATGGGGTDTQYF. The CDR3 DNA reads as TGTGCCACGGGCGGGGGGGGCACAGATACGCAGTATTTT.

The V and J genes are TRBV2 and TRBJ2-3; 8 bases are a match to TRBD2. Trimming removed 7 bases from V and 0 bases from J; junction bases left unmatched: 6. The CDR3 totals 15 residues. Per germline, CDR1 SNHLY and CDR2 FYNNEI. CDR3 in amino acids: CASNSLAASTDTQYF. The DNA for the CDR3 is TGTGCCAGCAATTCACTAGCGGCTAGCACAGATACGCAGTATTTT.

This clonotype was counted at least ten times. This rearrangement joins TRBV16 to TRBJ2-2, with D hard to call. The CDR3 spans 16 residues. The V gene's germline CDR1 is KGHSY and CDR2 FQNENV. V was pared by 0 bases and J by 4 bases, with 12 bases between. The CDR3 nucleotides are TGTGCCAGCAGCCAATCAGCCGGCCCCGGCACCGGGGAGCTGTTTTTT. As protein: CASSQSAGPGTGELFF.

This clonotype occurred a few times. The CDR3 nucleotides read TGTGCCAGCGGATCAGGCACAGATACGCAGTATTTT. Translated, it gives CASGSGTDTQYF. The chain uses TRBV11-2 and TRBJ2-3; D is unresolved. The CDR3 length is 12 residues. The V gene lost 8 bases and the J gene lost 1 base, with 7 bases spanning the gap. Germline lookup yields CDR1 SGHAT and CDR2 FQNNGV.

The V and J genes are TRBV18 and TRBJ1-1, with D possibly matching TRBD1 (5 bases). Germline values: CDR1 KGHSH, CDR2 LQKENI. The CDR3 is 13 residues long. V was clipped by 3 bases and J by 4 bases, with 9 bases between them. DNA of the CDR3: TGTGCCAGCTCACCCGCGAGGGGCACTGAAGCTTTCTTT. This sequence encodes CASSPARGTEAFF. Full variable domain (remainder filled in from reference TRBV18 and TRBJ1-1): NAGVMQNPRHLVRRRGQEARLRCSPMKGHSHVYWYRQLPEEGLKFMVYLQKENIIDESGMPKERFSAEFPKEGPSILRIQQVVRGDSAAYFCASSPARGTEAFFGQGTRLTVV.

There are many counts of this clonotype. This chain joins TRBV27 and TRBJ2-5; D unresolved. The CDR3 runs 11 residues. Germline V gives CDR1 MNHEY, CDR2 SMNVEV (reference sequence). The ends were cut back, 6 bases at V and 4 bases at J, with 6 bases in the middle. For the CDR3, the DNA is TGTGCCAGCAGAGGTTCAGAGACCCAGTACTTC. It specifies CASRGSETQYF.

Worth noting for this clonotype: A junction boundary mismatches the germline segment, possibly from a read error. The chain joins TRBV29-1 to TRBJ2-5, with 8 bases aligning to TRBD2. The CDR3 spans 11 residues. Germline-derived CDR1 and CDR2 are SQVTM and ANQGSEA. In DNA, the CDR3 is TGCAGCCTGCGGGTCGGGACTAGAGTCGATTTC. It encodes CSLRVGTRVDF.

This clonotype was seen ten or more times. This chain uses TRBV12-3 or TRBV12-4 with TRBJ2-1, with unresolved D. V lost 3 bases to trimming and J lost 9 bases, with 6 bases between them. This CDR3 contains 11 residues. The CDR3 here is CASSFTGEQFF. The CDR3 coding sequence is TGTGCCAGCAGTTTTACTGGTGAGCAGTTCTTC.

This clonotype came up many times. This chain uses TRBV28 with TRBJ2-1, with TRBD1 matching 8 bases. Germline lookup yields CDR1 MDHEN and CDR2 SYDVKM. The J segment lost 1 base and the V segment lost 7 bases, leaving 6 bases of the junction unmatched. The CDR3 is 15 amino acids. The CDR3 DNA follows: TGTGCCAGCAACACAGGGGGAGTGTCCTACAATGAGCAGTTCTTC. It encodes CASNTGGVSYNEQFF.

This clonotype has just a few counts. The chain recombines TRBV7-9 with TRBJ1-5, with D uncertain. The length of the CDR3 is 12 residues. Germline-derived CDR1 and CDR2 are SEHNR and FQNEAQ (reference sequence). Trimming left V 1 base short and J 5 bases short, with 3 bases between. CDR3 DNA: TGTGCCAGCAGCTTAGTAGATCAGCCCCAGCATTTT. Encoded protein: CASSLVDQPQHF. The complete variable domain, with remaining parts taken from reference TRBV7-9 and TRBJ1-5, reads DTGVSQNPRHKITKRGQNVTFRCDPISEHNRLYWYRQTLGQGPEFLTYFQNEAQLEKSRLLSDRFSAERPKGSFSTLEIQRTEQGDSAMYLCASSLVDQPQHFGDGTRLSIL.

This clonotype appeared many times. The genes are TRBV27 and TRBJ2-7, with TRBD1 matching 8 bases. The V gene's germline CDR1 is MNHEY and CDR2 SMNVEV (reference sequence). The CDR3 runs to 15 residues. The trim removed 2 bases at V and 2 bases at J, leaving 5 bases unmatched. The CDR3 sequence is CASSLGQGSPYEQYF. The CDR3 DNA follows: TGTGCCAGCAGTTTAGGACAGGGCTCCCCCTACGAGCAGTACTTC.

V usage is TRBV20-1 and J usage is TRBJ2-1, with 10 bases that match TRBD2. J lost 8 bases, V lost 0 bases, and 7 bases had no gene match. Germline V gene data show CDR1 as DFQATT and CDR2 as SNEGSKA (reference sequence). There are 15 residues in the CDR3. The chain's CDR3 is CSARDLAGDPYEQFF. The CDR3 DNA sequence: TGCAGTGCTAGAGACCTAGCGGGAGACCCATATGAGCAGTTCTTC.

This clonotype has at least ten counts. V and J are TRBV29-1 and TRBJ1-1; no definite D call. Trimming removed 7 bases from V and 6 bases from J, with 18 bases in between. Germline CDR1 SQVTM, CDR2 ANQGSEA. This CDR3 spans 13 amino acids. The CDR3 DNA follows: TGCAGCGGAATTCGGTTTCAAGATTCTGAAGCTTTCTTT. Its protein product is CSGIRFQDSEAFF.

In its sample, this clonotype was seen a few times. The chain is built from TRBV6-6 and TRBJ1-5, with D hard to call. The CDR3 is 13 amino acids. The germline V gene has CDR1 MNHNY and CDR2 SVGAGI (reference sequence). V was clipped by 5 bases and J by 9 bases, with 14 bases between them. The CDR3 loop reads CASSETVGSPQHF. The CDR3 nucleotides read TGTGCCAGCAGTGAAACAGTAGGGTCGCCCCAGCATTTT.

This clonotype was found a few times. The chain is built from TRBV11-2 and TRBJ1-5; TRBD1 agrees at 7 bases. This CDR3 is built from 14 residues. CDR1 and CDR2 (germline): SGHAT, FQNNGV. V was clipped by 5 bases and J by 6 bases; unmatched bases: 7. CDR3 coding DNA: TGTGCCAGCAGCGCCGGGACAGTAGGTCAGCCCCAGCATTTT. Translating gives CASSAGTVGQPQHF.

This clonotype was recorded at least ten times. The chain carries TRBV29-1 and TRBJ2-5; 10 nucleotides line up with TRBD2. Looked up from germline, CDR1 is SQVTM and CDR2 is ANQGSEA. Germline trimming cut 6 bases from V and 6 bases from J; bases unmatched to any gene: 10. This CDR3 has 14 amino acids. The CDR3 reads CSVILAGGEKTQYF. In DNA form, the CDR3 reads TGCAGCGTGATATTAGCGGGAGGAGAGAAGACCCAGTACTTC.

This clonotype was found a few times. The V gene is TRBV11-3, the J gene TRBJ1-6; weak D call: TRBD1 (5 bases). The V end was cut by 0 bases, the J end by 4 bases, with 16 bases between. This CDR3 is 18 amino acids long. CDR1 is SGHNT and CDR2 is YENEEA in the germline V gene. The CDR3 sequence: CASSLEDTYERYNSPLHF. CDR3 coding DNA: TGTGCCAGCAGCTTAGAGGACACCTATGAAAGATATAATTCACCCCTCCACTTT.

V and J are TRBV12-3 or TRBV12-4 and TRBJ1-1; tentative D call: TRBD1 (5 bases). This CDR3 region has 15 residues. V lost 4 bases, J lost 2 bases, and 14 bases lay in between. CDR3 in amino acids: CASSSDKGRNTEAFF. DNA of the CDR3: TGTGCCAGCAGTTCCGACAAGGGGCGTAACACTGAAGCTTTCTTT.

The table lists this clonotype with a few counts. The V and J genes are TRBV7-2 and TRBJ2-3, with TRBD2 identical over 10 bases. The CDR3 contains 16 residues. Trimming took 5 bases from V and 4 from J; bases not matched to a gene: 9. Germline CDR1 is SGHTA and CDR2 is FQGNSA. The CDR3 coding sequence is TGTGCCAGCAGCCACAGCGGGAGGGCCTTGGCAGATACGCAGTATTTT. As protein: CASSHSGRALADTQYF.